This note documents a single TCR beta chain sequence. The antigen is not known. This sample stems from a study of shared clonotypes between healthy human individuals. The CDR3 runs to 14 residues. Germline trimming cut 10 bases from V and 2 bases from J; bases unmatched to any gene: 7. CDR1 is MNHEY and CDR2 is SVGAGI in the germline V gene. Study findings and constraints: Represented genetic and exposure-history diversity was restricted by having few donors.

The protocol was immunoSEQ multiplex PCR, while the TCRdb copy is restricted to in-frame clones and leaves out a portion. Of about 2.4 million clones in the sample, over 85% were seen once. Sequenced: naive CD4+ T cells from PBMCs. The sample's subset: CD45RA+ positively selected. The rearrangement joins TRBV6-5 to TRBJ2-3; the match to TRBD2 covers 9 bases. The sequence came from a man aged 18 to 35 in good health. Some clones in this sample may be carry-over from other donors' samples. The CDR3 DNA sequence: TGTGCCACTCGTAGCGGGGGATTCACAGATACGCAGTATTTT. Protein product: CATRSGGFTDTQYF.